These 15 T cell receptor beta chains were all obtained from the same sample, sequenced in a study of molecular identifiers for immune sequencing clone quantification. TCRdb reanalysed the PCR reads using MiXCR and keeps one entry per CDR3 protein. The table has around 40,000 distinct CDR3 sequences, around 21% seen once. The sequenced sample was naive CD8+ T cells from blood, with Jurkat cell RNA spiked in. Subset defined: FACS-sorted CD8+CD4-CCR7+CD45RA+ naive T cells. These TCRs come from a human donor in good health. Some libraries in this study had Jurkat cell RNA spiked in.

This clonotype was seen repeatedly, ten times or more. V and J are TRBV19 and TRBJ2-7, with 7 bases identical to TRBD2. V lost 3 bases to trimming and J lost 2 bases; unmatched junction nucleotides: 4. Germline CDR1 LNHDA, CDR2 SQIVND (reference sequence). The CDR3 has 14 amino acids. This CDR3 is CASSIGSGAYEQYF. The DNA of the CDR3 is TGTGCCAGTAGTATTGGGAGCGGGGCCTACGAGCAGTACTTC.

This clonotype appeared a few times. A much larger clone lies a single base off, so this may be a read error. The gene calls are TRBV28 and TRBJ2-7; D is perhaps TRBD2 (6 bases). Germline lookup yields CDR1 MDHEN and CDR2 SYDVKM. The CDR3 consists of 13 residues. As DNA, the CDR3 is TGTGCCAGCAGTTTGACTAGTGCTTACGGGCAGTACTTC. This gives the protein CASSLTSAYGQYF.

This clonotype was observed at least ten times. J is TRBJ2-7 and V is TRBV10-3, with D unresolved. CDR3 size: 12 residues. CDR1 ENHRY and CDR2 SYGVKD come from the germline V gene. V was clipped by 0 bases and J by 3 bases, with 3 bases between them. CDR3 protein: CAISESGYEQYF. The CDR3, as DNA: TGTGCCATCAGTGAGTCGGGCTACGAGCAGTACTTC.

Notes on this clonotype: A clone one base away is much larger, so this may be a read error. This chain uses TRBV27 with TRBJ2-5; a weak D match, TRBD2 (6 bases). This CDR3 contains 14 residues. The germline V and J ends were trimmed by 5 bases and 1 base, with 11 bases remaining between them. Germline-derived CDR1 and CDR2 are MNHEY and SMNVEV (reference sequence). The CDR3: CASSVGLGQETQYF. CDR3 sequence (DNA): TGTGCCAGCAGTGTGGGACTCGGCCAAGAGACCCAGTACTTC.

The genes are TRBV5-6 and TRBJ2-7, with D uncertain. V lost 5 bases and J lost 7, with 13 bases in between. Germline CDR1 is SGHDT and CDR2 is YYEEEE. This CDR3 spans 12 amino acids. CDR3 in DNA: TGTGCCAGCAGTACACGGGTCCTGGAGCAGTACTTC. Its protein product is CASSTRVLEQYF. Full variable domain (missing parts from reference TRBV5-6 and TRBJ2-7): DAGVTQSPTHLIKTRGQQVTLRCSPKSGHDTVSWYQQALGQGPQFIFQYYEEEERQRGNFPDRFSGHQFPNYSSELNVNALLLGDSALYLCASSTRVLEQYFGPGTRLTVT.

A remark on this clonotype: Compared with germline, one end of the junction differs, possibly owing to a read error. The chain uses TRBV7-9 and TRBJ2-2; perhaps D is TRBD1 or TRBD2 (5 bases each). The CDR3 is made up of 15 amino acids. The V gene's germline CDR1 is SEHNR and CDR2 FQNEAQ (reference sequence). CDR3 region: CAGSSRDDNTGELFF. CDR3 coding DNA: TGTGCCGGCAGTTCACGGGACGACAACACCGGGGAGCTGTTTTTT.

This clonotype was counted many times. In DNA, the CDR3 is TGTGCCAGCAGCTTAGGGGCAGGGGGAGTGGGGATGGCTTTCTTT. Its protein product is CASSLGAGGVGMAFF. The chain is built from TRBV11-2 and TRBJ1-1; TRBD1 matches at 7 bases. CDR3 length equals 15 residues. Looked up from germline, CDR1 is SGHAT and CDR2 is FQNNGV. The J segment lost 11 bases and the V segment lost 1 base, leaving 13 bases of the junction unmatched.

This clonotype appeared many times. V usage is TRBV2 and J usage is TRBJ1-2; no firm D call. V lost 6 bases, J lost 7 bases, and 15 bases lay in between. The germline V gene has CDR1 SNHLY and CDR2 FYNNEI. The CDR3 covers 13 residues. This CDR3 is CASSLPPEIGYTF. DNA of the CDR3: TGTGCCAGCAGCCTACCCCCCGAAATTGGCTACACCTTC.

This clonotype was seen ten or more times. This chain connects TRBV3-1 to TRBJ2-7, with D perhaps TRBD1 (6 bases). Trimming shortened V by 7 bases and J by 12 bases, and 22 bases separated the two germline ends. The CDR3 consists of 13 residues. The germline CDR1 and CDR2 sequences are LGHDT and YNNKEL (reference sequence). The CDR3 loop is CASTIVETGNLYF. The DNA of the CDR3 is TGTGCCAGCACCATCGTAGAAACAGGGAATCTGTACTTC.

This clonotype appeared many times. The rearrangement joins TRBV7-6 to TRBJ1-4; a weak D match, TRBD1 (5 bases). Trimming left V 1 base short and J 7 bases short, with 19 bases between. Germline V lookup: CDR1 SGHVS, CDR2 FNYEAQ. The CDR3 is 17 amino acids. The CDR3 region is CASSLESPARASEKLFF. DNA for the CDR3: TGTGCCAGCAGCTTAGAGAGTCCCGCCAGGGCAAGTGAAAAACTGTTTTTT.

This clonotype was observed at least ten times. The J gene is TRBJ2-3, the V gene TRBV12-3 or TRBV12-4; D tentatively fits TRBD1 or TRBD2 (5 bases each). CDR3 size: 16 residues. Trimming removed 6 bases at V and 6 bases at J, with 22 bases between. In DNA form, the CDR3 reads TGTGCCAGCAGCCCCCAGGGATTGGGGGTAAAGGATACGCAGTATTTT. Translating it yields CASSPQGLGVKDTQYF.

This clonotype was counted at least ten times. This chain links TRBV4-3 with TRBJ2-3; TRBD2 matches at 7 bases. Trimming removed 0 bases from V and 3 bases from J; junction bases left unmatched: 12. The germline V gene has CDR1 LGHNA and CDR2 YSLEER. The CDR3 spans 18 residues. CDR3 residues: CASSQELLREPWTDTQYF. CDR3 coding DNA: TGCGCCAGCAGCCAAGAACTCCTGCGGGAGCCTTGGACAGATACGCAGTATTTT.

The gene calls are TRBV19 and TRBJ2-1; 7 positions match TRBD2. The germline CDR1 and CDR2 sequences are LNHDA and SQIVND (reference sequence). With V trimmed by 5 bases and J by 4 bases, 5 bases remained unmatched. The CDR3 sequence is 14 residues long. CDR3 loop: CASSGGSSYNEQFF. The CDR3 nucleotides read TGTGCCAGTAGTGGCGGGAGTTCGTACAATGAGCAGTTCTTC. The full variable domain, with the rest looked up from reference TRBV19 and TRBJ2-1, is DGGITQSPKYLFRKEGQNVTLSCEQNLNHDAMYWYRQDPGQGLRLIYYSQIVNDFQKGDIAEGYSVSREKKESFPLTVTSAQKNPTAFYLCASSGGSSYNEQFFGPGTRLTVL.

This clonotype was found many times. In DNA, the CDR3 is TGTGCCAGCAGTGGGCTCGAGACTAGCGGGGCGGCAGATACGCAGTATTTT. This encodes CASSGLETSGAADTQYF. The rearrangement links TRBV6-2 or TRBV6-3 to TRBJ2-3; 11 bases fit TRBD2. The CDR3 covers 17 residues. Germline CDR1 and CDR2: MNHEY and SVGEGT. J lost 4 bases, V lost 5 bases, and 11 bases had no gene match.

The genes are TRBV20-1 and TRBJ1-2; D unclear. CDR1 is DFQATT and CDR2 is SNEGSKA in the germline V gene (reference sequence). The CDR3 spans 11 residues. Trimming took off 6 bases at V and 0 bases at J, with 5 bases between the two ends. This CDR3 reads CSALPNYGYTF. The CDR3, as DNA: TGCAGTGCCCTACCTAACTATGGCTACACCTTC.